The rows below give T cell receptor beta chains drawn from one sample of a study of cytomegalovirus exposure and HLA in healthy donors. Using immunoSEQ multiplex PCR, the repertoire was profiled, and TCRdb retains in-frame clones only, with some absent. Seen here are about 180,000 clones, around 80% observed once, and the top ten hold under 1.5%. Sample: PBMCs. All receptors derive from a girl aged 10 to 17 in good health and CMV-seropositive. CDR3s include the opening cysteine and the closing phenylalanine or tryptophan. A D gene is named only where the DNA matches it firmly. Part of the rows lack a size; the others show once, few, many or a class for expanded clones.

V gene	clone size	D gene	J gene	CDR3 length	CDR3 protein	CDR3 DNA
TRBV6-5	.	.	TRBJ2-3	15	CASSSFWTSADTQYF	TGTGCCAGCAGCTCCTTTTGGACATCAGCAGATACGCAGTATTTT
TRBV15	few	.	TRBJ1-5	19	CATSGDPSRYEYSNQPQHF	TGTGCCACCAGCGGAGACCCCTCTCGCTACGAATATAGCAATCAGCCCCAGCATTTT
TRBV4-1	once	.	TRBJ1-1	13	CASSQASNTEAFF	TGCGCCAGCAGCCAAGCTTCCAACACTGAAGCTTTCTTT
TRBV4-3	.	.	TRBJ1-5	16	CASSQESGSSNQPQHF	TGCGCCAGCAGCCAAGAGTCAGGCAGCAGCAATCAGCCCCAGCATTTT
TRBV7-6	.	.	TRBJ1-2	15	CASSPRQIPDNGYTF	TGTGCCAGCAGCCCACGGCAGATACCCGACAATGGCTACACCTTC
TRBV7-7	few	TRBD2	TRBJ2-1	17	CASSLTPRTSGNNEQFF	TGTGCTAGCAGCCTAACGCCGCGGACTAGCGGCAACAATGAGCAGTTCTTC
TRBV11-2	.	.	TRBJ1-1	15	CASSFGGGNPRGAFF	TGTGCCAGCAGCTTCGGGGGAGGCAACCCCCGAGGGGCTTTCTTT
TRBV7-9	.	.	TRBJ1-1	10	CASSFYEAFF	TGTGCCAGCAGCTTCTATGAAGCTTTCTTT
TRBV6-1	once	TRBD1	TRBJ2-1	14	CASREPGQGYEQFF	TGTGCCAGCAGGGAACCGGGACAGGGCTATGAGCAGTTCTTC
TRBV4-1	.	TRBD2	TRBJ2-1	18	CASSQGRQRGSSYNEQFF	TGCGCCAGCAGCCAAGGGAGACAGCGGGGAAGCTCCTACAATGAGCAGTTCTTC
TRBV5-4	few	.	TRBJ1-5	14	CASSSGGVGQPQHF	TGTGCCAGCAGCTCTGGGGGCGTAGGGCAGCCCCAGCATTTT
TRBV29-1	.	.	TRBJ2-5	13	CSVDRGYQETQYF	TGCAGCGTTGACCGCGGGTACCAAGAGACCCAGTACTTC
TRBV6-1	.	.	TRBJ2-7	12	CASSAQGHEQYF	TGTGCCAGCAGTGCCCAGGGGCACGAGCAGTACTTC
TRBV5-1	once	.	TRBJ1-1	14	CASSPFLLNTEAFF	TGCGCCAGCAGCCCCTTTCTCCTGAACACTGAAGCTTTCTTT
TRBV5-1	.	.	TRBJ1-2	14	CASRLTTARYGYTF	TGCGCCAGCAGACTTACGACAGCCAGGTATGGCTACACCTTC
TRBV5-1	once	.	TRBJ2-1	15	CASSPGSRSYNEQFF	TGCGCCAGCAGCCCCGGGAGTCGTTCCTACAATGAGCAGTTCTTC